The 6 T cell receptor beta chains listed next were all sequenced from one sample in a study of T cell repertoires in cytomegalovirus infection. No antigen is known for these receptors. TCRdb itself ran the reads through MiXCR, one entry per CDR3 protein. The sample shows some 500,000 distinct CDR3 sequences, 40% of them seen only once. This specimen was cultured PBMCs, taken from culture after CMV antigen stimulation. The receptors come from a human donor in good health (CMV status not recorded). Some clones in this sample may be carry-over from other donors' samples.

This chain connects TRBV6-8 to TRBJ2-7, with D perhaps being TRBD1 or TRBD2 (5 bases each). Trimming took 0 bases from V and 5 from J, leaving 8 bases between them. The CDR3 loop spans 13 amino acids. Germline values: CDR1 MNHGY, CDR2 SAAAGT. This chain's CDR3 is CASSYSTGHEQYF. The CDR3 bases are TGTGCCAGCAGTTACTCGACGGGACACGAGCAGTACTTC.

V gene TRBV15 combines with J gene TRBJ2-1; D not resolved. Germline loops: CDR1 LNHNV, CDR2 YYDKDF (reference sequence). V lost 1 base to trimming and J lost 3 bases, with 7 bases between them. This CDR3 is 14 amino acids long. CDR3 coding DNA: TGTGCCACCAGCAGAGTGAGGAGCTACAATGAGCAGTTCTTC. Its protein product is CATSRVRSYNEQFF.

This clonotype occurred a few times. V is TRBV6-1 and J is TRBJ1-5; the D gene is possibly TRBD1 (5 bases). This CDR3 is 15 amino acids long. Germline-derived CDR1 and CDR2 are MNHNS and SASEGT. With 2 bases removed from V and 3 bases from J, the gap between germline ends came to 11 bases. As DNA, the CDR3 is TGTGCCAGCAGTGAATTTGACAGACACAATCAGCCCCAGCATTTT. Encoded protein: CASSEFDRHNQPQHF.

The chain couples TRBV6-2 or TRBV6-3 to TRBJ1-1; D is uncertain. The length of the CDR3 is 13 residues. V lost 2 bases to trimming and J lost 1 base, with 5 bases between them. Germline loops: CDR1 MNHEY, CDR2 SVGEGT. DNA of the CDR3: TGTGCCAGCAGTTACGTCAAGAACACTGAAGCTTTCTTT. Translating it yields CASSYVKNTEAFF.

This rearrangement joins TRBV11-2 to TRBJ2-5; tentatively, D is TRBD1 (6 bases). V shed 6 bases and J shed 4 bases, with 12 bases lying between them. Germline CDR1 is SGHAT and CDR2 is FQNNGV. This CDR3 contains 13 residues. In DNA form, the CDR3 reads TGTGCCAGCAGTCGACAGGTTAGAGAGACCCAGTACTTC. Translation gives CASSRQVRETQYF.

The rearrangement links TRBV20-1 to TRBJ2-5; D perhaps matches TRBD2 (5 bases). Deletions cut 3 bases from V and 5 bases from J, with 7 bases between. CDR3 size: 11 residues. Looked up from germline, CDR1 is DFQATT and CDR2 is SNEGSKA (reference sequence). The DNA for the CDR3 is TGCAGTGCTAGCGGGAAGGAGACCCAGTACTTC. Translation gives CSASGKETQYF.